One and the same sample provided the 21 T cell receptor beta chains below, sequenced in a study of beta chain features in type 1 diabetes. Every bit of the isolated RNA underwent reverse transcription, so sequencing read expressed TCRB transcripts. The repertoire was sequenced with immunoSEQ multiplex PCR; TCRdb's copy has only in-frame clones and lacks some. The repertoire has 400,000 to 450,000 clones, approximately 13% of them found once; the top ten carry roughly 0.036%. The sequenced sample consisted of naive CD4+ T cells from blood. These receptors were taken from a man younger than 40 in good health.

The chain is built from TRBV7-2 and TRBJ2-3; no reliable D call. V was pared by 5 bases and J by 1 base, with 10 bases between. This CDR3 region has 14 residues. Per germline, CDR1 SGHTA and CDR2 FQGNSA. The CDR3 sequence: CASSLDWGTDTQYF. The CDR3 nucleotides are TGTGCCAGCAGCCTGGATTGGGGCACAGATACGCAGTATTTT.

This clone came up a few times. The chain links TRBV7-9 to TRBJ1-4; 8 bases are shared with TRBD1. The CDR3 has 15 residues. Germline CDR1 SEHNR, CDR2 FQNEAQ (reference sequence). The junction had 10 bases not matched to a gene; V was cut back by 5 bases and J by 8 bases. CDR3 in amino acids: CASSPQGANGEKLFF. The DNA of the CDR3 is TGTGCCAGCAGCCCTCAGGGGGCTAACGGAGAAAAACTGTTTTTT.

This clone was counted a few times. The J gene is TRBJ2-3, the V gene TRBV7-2, with unresolved D. V lost 2 bases, J lost 5 bases, and 5 bases lay in between. This CDR3 spans 12 amino acids. Germline CDR1 SGHTA, CDR2 FQGNSA. The CDR3 here is CASSLFRDTQYF. In DNA form, the CDR3 reads TGTGCCAGCAGCTTATTCCGAGATACGCAGTATTTT.

This clone was recorded a few times. The rearrangement joins TRBV9 to TRBJ2-1, with no clear D. Per the germline V gene, CDR1 is SGDLS and CDR2 is YYNGEE. The CDR3 has 14 residues. Trimming shortened V by 0 bases and J by 8 bases, and 12 bases separated the two germline ends. The CDR3 coding sequence is TGTGCCAGCAGCGTAGTTGAGGCTTCCTATGAGCAGTTCTTC. This translates into CASSVVEASYEQFF.

This sequence joins TRBV6-1 and TRBJ1-5, with TRBD1 identical over 9 bases. Germline V gene sequence: CDR1 MNHNS, CDR2 SASEGT. This CDR3 has 15 amino acids. The J segment lost 5 bases and the V segment lost 7 bases, leaving 9 bases of the junction unmatched. The CDR3 region has the DNA TGTGCCAGCAAGGGGACAGGGAGGCCATATCAGCCCCAGCATTTT. Translated: CASKGTGRPYQPQHF.

The J gene is TRBJ2-1, the V gene TRBV5-1; D call uncertain. V lost 4 bases and J 0 bases, leaving 5 bases between the germline ends. Germline-derived CDR1 and CDR2 are SGHRS and YFSETQ. CDR3 length equals 13 residues. The CDR3 bases are TGCGCCAGCAGCCCAAACTCCTACAATGAGCAGTTCTTC. Translation: CASSPNSYNEQFF. The full variable domain, with the rest looked up from reference TRBV5-1 and TRBJ2-1, is KAGVTQTPRYLIKTRGQQVTLSCSPISGHRSVSWYQQTPGQGLQFLFEYFSETQRNKGNFPGRFSGRQFSNSRSEMNVSTLELGDSALYLCASSPNSYNEQFFGPGTRLTVL.

This clone occurred a few times. This rearrangement joins TRBV19 to TRBJ2-7; the match to TRBD2 covers 11 bases. J was trimmed by 4 bases and V by 5 bases; bases with no gene match: 7. The CDR3 runs to 15 residues. From germline, CDR1 is LNHDA and CDR2 SQIVND (reference sequence). The CDR3 region is CASSVAGTSGYEQYV. DNA for the CDR3: TGTGCCAGTAGTGTCGCCGGGACTAGCGGTTACGAGCAGTACGTC.

This chain links TRBV7-3 with TRBJ2-1; 8 bases line up with TRBD1. V was pared by 1 base and J by 8 bases, with 4 bases of the junction left unmatched. Germline V gene lookup returns CDR1 SGHTA and CDR2 FQGTGA. This CDR3 contains 14 residues. The CDR3 sequence is CASSLSGTGDEQFF. CDR3 bases: TGTGCCAGCAGCTTAAGTGGGACAGGTGATGAGCAGTTCTTC.

This sequence joins TRBV10-3 and TRBJ2-1, with 7 bases aligning to TRBD1. There are 13 residues in the CDR3. The germline gives CDR1 ENHRY, CDR2 SYGVKD. The J segment lost 7 bases and the V segment lost 10 bases, leaving 10 bases of the junction unmatched. The CDR3 spells CATAGQVLNEQFF. CDR3 DNA: TGTGCCACCGCTGGACAGGTTCTTAATGAGCAGTTCTTC.

This clone was counted only a few times. This chain uses TRBV29-1 with TRBJ1-4, with no clear D. Germline V gives CDR1 SQVTM, CDR2 ANQGSEA. The CDR3 totals 13 residues. Trimming took off 2 bases at V and 8 bases at J, with 12 bases between the two ends. CDR3 sequence reads: CSVERVGGEKLFF. The CDR3 DNA reads as TGCAGCGTTGAAAGAGTGGGAGGAGAAAAACTGTTTTTT. Variable domain in full (rest from reference TRBV29-1 and TRBJ1-4): SAVISQKPSRDICQRGTSLTIQCQVDSQVTMMFWYRQQPGQSLTLIATANQGSEATYESGFVIDKFPISRPNLTFSTLTVSNMSPEDSSIYLCSVERVGGEKLFFGSGTQLSVL.

The chain links TRBV7-9 to TRBJ2-2; tentatively, D is TRBD2 (5 bases). Germline lookup yields CDR1 SEHNR and CDR2 FQNEAQ (reference sequence). The CDR3 length is 13 residues. V was shortened by 8 bases and J by 5 bases, with 12 bases between the two germline ends. The CDR3, as DNA: TGTGCCAGCGGCGGGTATCGGACCGGGGAGCTGTTTTTT. The encoded protein is CASGGYRTGELFF.

The chain uses TRBV4-3 and TRBJ2-1, with 16 bases identical to TRBD2. This CDR3 has 16 residues. The junction had 8 bases not matched to a gene; V was cut back by 3 bases and J by 12 bases. CDR1 LGHNA and CDR2 YSLEER come from the germline V gene. The CDR3 region is CASSQGTSGRAAVQFF. The CDR3 DNA is TGCGCCAGCAGCCAGGGGACTAGCGGGAGGGCCGCCGTGCAGTTCTTC.

The chain recombines TRBV4-1 with TRBJ2-1, with 12 bases lining up with TRBD2. Per the germline V gene, CDR1 is MGHRA and CDR2 is YSYEKL. V trimming: 6 bases; J trimming: 10 bases; junction bases outside the gene matches: 7. CDR3 length: 14 amino acids. As DNA, the CDR3 is TGCGCCAGCAGGACCCCCGGGACTAGCGGGGAGCAGTTCTTC. It yields the protein CASRTPGTSGEQFF.

The CDR3, as DNA: TGTGCCAGCAGCTTGGACGGATATAATTCACCCCTCCACTTT. This gives the protein CASSLDGYNSPLHF. J is TRBJ1-6 and V is TRBV7-2; no firm D call. The CDR3 extends over 14 amino acids. V was clipped by 3 bases and J by 4 bases, with 7 bases between them. CDR1 is SGHTA, CDR2 FQGNSA, per germline.

The rearrangement joins TRBV4-1 to TRBJ2-5; 7 nucleotides align to TRBD2. The CDR3 totals 15 residues. With V trimmed by 0 bases and J by 2 bases, 3 bases remained unmatched. The V gene's germline CDR1 is MGHRA and CDR2 YSYEKL. CDR3 sequence (DNA): TGCGCCAGCAGCCAAGATGGTAGCGGGCAAGAGACCCAGTACTTC. Translating it yields CASSQDGSGQETQYF.

V is TRBV10-1 and J is TRBJ2-7; 8 nucleotides match TRBD1. V dropped 7 bases and J dropped 12; count of bases not matched to a gene: 17. CDR3 size: 14 residues. Germline CDR1 is WNHNN and CDR2 is SYGVQD (reference sequence). The CDR3 coding sequence is TGCGCCAGCACCCGGGATCAGGGGGCGACGATGTTGTACTTC. It codes for CASTRDQGATMLYF.

The chain couples TRBV7-3 to TRBJ2-3, with 12 positions matching TRBD2. The length of the CDR3 is 15 residues. The junction had 2 bases not matched to a gene; V was cut back by 4 bases and J by 3 bases. Germline V gene data show CDR1 as SGHTA and CDR2 as FQGTGA. The CDR3 reads CASSSTSGRTDTQYF. DNA for the CDR3: TGTGCCAGCAGCTCAACTAGCGGGAGGACAGATACGCAGTATTTT.

The rearrangement uses TRBV15 and TRBJ2-1; weak D call: TRBD2 (5 bases). V lost 8 bases, J lost 4 bases, and 12 bases lay in between. CDR3 length: 13 residues. Germline CDR1 is LNHNV and CDR2 is YYDKDF (reference sequence). The CDR3 DNA sequence: TGTGCCACCTCGGGGTTTGGGTACAATGAGCAGTTCTTC. This encodes CATSGFGYNEQFF.

V and J are TRBV5-1 and TRBJ2-1, with TRBD2 identical over 8 bases. From germline, CDR1 is SGHRS and CDR2 YFSETQ. Trimming cost V 4 bases and J 8 bases; bases outside gene matches: 11. The CDR3 is 15 residues long. CDR3 sequence reads: CASSQGLVKVHEQFF. In DNA, the CDR3 is TGCGCCAGCAGCCAGGGACTAGTGAAAGTTCATGAGCAGTTCTTC.

This clone appeared a few times. The CDR3 DNA sequence: TGTGCCAGCAGCCCCGGACAGGGAAACAATGAGCAGTTCTTC. Its protein is CASSPGQGNNEQFF. V usage is TRBV7-3 and J usage is TRBJ2-1; 8 bases fit TRBD1. Germline V lookup: CDR1 SGHTA, CDR2 FQGTGA. The length of the CDR3 is 14 residues. Trimming at V came to 5 bases and at J to 5 bases, leaving 5 bases not matched to a gene. The variable domain in full, with the rest retrieved from reference TRBV7-3 and TRBJ2-1, is GAGVSQTPSNKVTEKGKYVELRCDPISGHTALYWYRQSLGQGPEFLIYFQGTGAADDSGLPNDRFFAVRPEGSVSTLKIQRTERGDSAVYLCASSPGQGNNEQFFGPGTRLTVL.

V is TRBV25-1 and J is TRBJ1-3; 7 bases match TRBD1. V dropped 3 bases and J dropped 2; count of bases not matched to a gene: 7. Germline CDR1 MGHDK, CDR2 SYGVNS. The CDR3 length is 16 residues. The CDR3 DNA reads as TGTGCCAGCAGTGAGCAACAGGGGTTAACTGGAAACACCATATATTTT. This sequence encodes CASSEQQGLTGNTIYF.